One sample yielded the 23 T cell receptor beta chains listed below, sequenced in a study of blood T cell repertoires in COVID-19. Repertoires were generated with immunoSEQ multiplex PCR, while TCRdb's copy carries only in-frame clones and drops some. The repertoire holds around 160,000 clones, around 87% seen once, with 0.95% to 1.5% in the top ten. The sample was PBMCs or T cells enriched from blood (not recorded which). The receptors stem from a woman in her twenties or thirties with acute COVID-19.

This chain links TRBV28 with TRBJ2-5; 7 bases agree with TRBD1. J was trimmed by 4 bases and V by 6 bases; bases with no gene match: 14. The germline gives CDR1 MDHEN, CDR2 SYDVKM. CDR3 size: 16 residues. The CDR3 region is CASSPSLNRGGETQYF. For the CDR3, the DNA is TGTGCCAGCAGCCCCTCATTAAACAGGGGCGGAGAGACCCAGTACTTC.

The chain carries TRBV11-2 and TRBJ2-1; TRBD1 agrees at 10 bases. J was trimmed by 8 bases and V by 5 bases; bases with no gene match: 9. Germline V lookup: CDR1 SGHAT, CDR2 FQNNGV. This CDR3 has 15 amino acids. The CDR3: CASSPKTGGSDEQFF. In nucleotides, the CDR3 is TGTGCCAGCAGCCCTAAGACAGGGGGCAGCGATGAGCAGTTCTTC.

The CDR3 spells CSVMRGTGAGYGYTF. DNA for the CDR3: TGCAGCGTTATGCGAGGGACAGGGGCCGGCTATGGCTACACCTTC. V and J are TRBV29-1 and TRBJ1-2; 10 bases map to TRBD1. V was clipped by 5 bases and J by 4 bases; unmatched bases: 10. The CDR3 runs 15 residues. CDR1 and CDR2 (germline): SQVTM, ANQGSEA.

The V gene is TRBV28, the J gene TRBJ1-3; D is unclear. V lost 1 base and J lost 4, with 11 bases in between. The CDR3 extends over 15 amino acids. Germline CDR1 and CDR2: MDHEN and SYDVKM. CDR3 in amino acids: CASSLFPVEGNTIYF. In nucleotides, the CDR3 is TGTGCCAGCAGTTTATTTCCCGTGGAGGGAAACACCATATATTTT.

This clone was detected a few times. This rearrangement joins TRBV29-1 to TRBJ1-1; 9 nucleotides agree with TRBD1. The CDR3 loop spans 13 amino acids. J was trimmed by 4 bases and V by 4 bases; bases with no gene match: 4. Germline values: CDR1 SQVTM, CDR2 ANQGSEA. CDR3 amino acids: CSVAVDRGTEAFF. The DNA of the CDR3 is TGCAGCGTTGCTGTGGACAGGGGCACTGAAGCTTTCTTT. Complete variable domain (other parts from reference TRBV29-1 and TRBJ1-1): SAVISQKPSRDICQRGTSLTIQCQVDSQVTMMFWYRQQPGQSLTLIATANQGSEATYESGFVIDKFPISRPNLTFSTLTVSNMSPEDSSIYLCSVAVDRGTEAFFGQGTRLTVV.

The V call is TRBV7-8, the J call TRBJ2-2, with D perhaps matching TRBD2 (6 bases). Germline values: CDR1 SGHVS, CDR2 FQNEAQ. The CDR3 contains 15 residues. With 0 bases removed from V and 7 bases from J, the gap between germline ends came to 12 bases. Written as DNA, the CDR3 is TGTGCCAGCAGCTTAGCGCTGGGGGGAGGCGGGGAGCTGTTTTTT. This codes for CASSLALGGGGELFF.

The chain has TRBV19 and TRBJ2-2; a weak D match, TRBD2 (5 bases). Germline V lookup: CDR1 LNHDA, CDR2 SQIVND (reference sequence). Trimming took off 10 bases at V and 3 bases at J, with 15 bases between the two ends. The CDR3 contains 14 residues. The CDR3, as DNA: TGTGCCACCGAAGGAAGGACTTACACCGGGGAGCTGTTTTTT. Encoded protein: CATEGRTYTGELFF.

DNA for the CDR3: TGTGCCAGCAGTTTACAGGGTAAGGGGAACACTGAAGCTTTCTTT. It yields the protein CASSLQGKGNTEAFF. This chain connects TRBV28 to TRBJ1-1; possibly TRBD1 for D (5 bases). CDR3 size: 15 residues. The germline V gene encodes CDR1 MDHEN and CDR2 SYDVKM. V dropped 2 bases and J dropped 1 base, with 11 bases sitting between them.

The chain has TRBV9 and TRBJ1-4, with TRBD1 identical over 9 bases. J gave up 5 bases and V 2 bases, and 4 bases lay outside the gene matches. The CDR3 covers 15 residues. Germline CDR1 and CDR2: SGDLS and YYNGEE. The CDR3 here is CASSVRDRENEKLFF. The CDR3 nucleotides are TGTGCCAGCAGCGTTAGGGACAGGGAGAATGAAAAACTGTTTTTT.

The rearrangement uses TRBV5-1 and TRBJ1-3; TRBD1 matches 7 bases. The length of the CDR3 is 18 residues. V gave up 1 base and J gave up 0 bases; unmatched junction bases: 10. The germline V gene has CDR1 SGHRS and CDR2 YFSETQ. This CDR3 reads CASSLPVRDSSSGNTIYF. CDR3 bases: TGCGCCAGCAGCTTGCCCGTCCGGGACAGCAGCTCTGGAAACACCATATATTTT.

The chain couples TRBV7-3 to TRBJ2-1; D might be TRBD1 (5 bases). This CDR3 comprises 16 residues. The ends were cut back, 3 bases at V and 3 bases at J, with 15 bases in the middle. CDR1 SGHTA and CDR2 FQGTGA come from the germline V gene. The CDR3 region has the DNA TGTGCCAGCAGCTTGAGCAGGGCCCTAAGCTACAATGAGCAGTTCTTC. Translating it yields CASSLSRALSYNEQFF.

This clone occurred once. The rearrangement joins TRBV6-2 or TRBV6-3 to TRBJ2-1, with D hard to call. Trimming left V 3 bases short and J 8 bases short, with 11 bases between. CDR1 is MNHEY and CDR2 is SVGEGT in the germline V gene. The CDR3 consists of 13 residues. The CDR3 protein is CASSYSPAHEQFF. CDR3 in DNA: TGTGCCAGCAGTTATAGTCCCGCGCATGAGCAGTTCTTC.

The rearrangement links TRBV9 to TRBJ1-1; D not resolved. Trimming removed 1 base at V and 2 bases at J, with 6 bases between. There are 13 residues in the CDR3. CDR1 and CDR2 (germline): SGDLS, YYNGEE. CDR3 sequence: CASSVTGNTEAFF. The CDR3 nucleotides read TGTGCCAGCAGCGTAACGGGAAACACTGAAGCTTTCTTT.

The chain carries TRBV19 and TRBJ2-1; D is ambiguous. CDR1 LNHDA and CDR2 SQIVND come from the germline V gene (reference sequence). The V and J ends lost 2 bases and 6 bases respectively, with 17 bases between them. This CDR3 region has 16 residues. The CDR3 sequence: CASSILPSEFGNEQFF. The CDR3 DNA reads TGTGCCAGTAGTATACTCCCCTCGGAGTTTGGCAATGAGCAGTTCTTC.

Here the CDR3 reads CASSQGITNEKLFF. The CDR3 nucleotides read TGTGCCAGCAGCCAGGGGATAACTAATGAAAAACTGTTTTTT. The chain is built from TRBV7-9 and TRBJ1-4; D possibly corresponds to TRBD1 (6 bases). The CDR3 length is 14 residues. V lost 5 bases and J lost 1, with 8 bases in between. Germline-derived CDR1 and CDR2 are SEHNR and FQNEAQ (reference sequence).

This clone showed up just once. The chain links TRBV6-2 or TRBV6-3 to TRBJ1-2; TRBD1 agrees at 7 bases. The germline V gene encodes CDR1 MNHEY and CDR2 SVGEGT. V was pared by 6 bases and J by 8 bases, with 9 bases of the junction left unmatched. CDR3 length: 13 residues. CDR3 sequence (DNA): TGTGCCAGCAGCGCCCGACAGGGCGGAGGCTACACCTTC. Residues: CASSARQGGGYTF.

This chain connects TRBV6-5 to TRBJ1-1; no reliable D call. The V end lost 4 bases, the J end lost 4 bases, and 13 bases lay between the germline ends. CDR1 and CDR2 from the germline V gene are MNHEY and SVGAGI. The CDR3 loop spans 14 amino acids. The CDR3 region is CASSSTEILTEAFF. The CDR3 DNA reads as TGTGCCAGCAGTTCCACAGAGATTCTCACTGAAGCTTTCTTT.

The chain couples TRBV4-2 to TRBJ1-6; possibly TRBD1 for D (6 bases). In germline, CDR1 is LGHNA, CDR2 YNFKEQ. The CDR3 loop spans 17 amino acids. Trimming left V 1 base short and J 6 bases short, with 16 bases between. This CDR3 is CASSQVSASGVNSPLHF. The CDR3 DNA is TGTGCCAGCAGCCAAGTTAGCGCATCAGGGGTTAATTCACCCCTCCACTTT.

The chain couples TRBV5-1 to TRBJ2-2, with 7 positions matching TRBD2. The CDR3 has 14 residues. In germline, CDR1 is SGHRS, CDR2 YFSETQ. V gave up 4 bases and J gave up 7 bases; unmatched junction bases: 7. The CDR3 region is CASSGSGTNGELFF. The CDR3 nucleotides read TGCGCCAGCAGCGGGAGCGGGACTAACGGGGAGCTGTTTTTT. Filled out from reference TRBV5-1 and TRBJ2-2, the complete variable domain reads KAGVTQTPRYLIKTRGQQVTLSCSPISGHRSVSWYQQTPGQGLQFLFEYFSETQRNKGNFPGRFSGRQFSNSRSEMNVSTLELGDSALYLCASSGSGTNGELFFGEGSRLTVL.

This rearrangement joins TRBV7-2 to TRBJ2-7; D call uncertain. The germline V and J ends were trimmed by 1 base and 3 bases, with 13 bases remaining between them. The CDR3 contains 15 residues. Germline loops: CDR1 SGHTA, CDR2 FQGNSA. This CDR3 reads CASSLDPGSGYEQYF. CDR3 in DNA: TGTGCCAGCAGCTTAGACCCTGGGTCGGGCTACGAGCAGTACTTC.

V usage is TRBV7-8 and J usage is TRBJ2-3, with 15 bases matching TRBD2. The CDR3 length is 15 residues. In germline, CDR1 is SGHVS, CDR2 FQNEAQ. Unmatched junction bases numbered 2, after V lost 6 bases and J lost 4 bases. CDR3 sequence reads: CASRGLAGGADTQYF. CDR3 nucleotides: TGTGCCAGCAGGGGACTAGCGGGAGGAGCAGATACGCAGTATTTT.

V usage is TRBV7-3 and J usage is TRBJ1-1; a possible D gene is TRBD1 (5 bases). There are 15 residues in the CDR3. Trimming stripped 0 bases from V and 5 bases from J, with 13 bases between. The germline V gene encodes CDR1 SGHTA and CDR2 FQGTGA. The chain's CDR3 is CASSLTAGSMTEAFF. DNA of the CDR3: TGTGCCAGCAGCTTAACGGCAGGGTCGATGACTGAAGCTTTCTTT.

The J gene is TRBJ1-2, the V gene TRBV29-1, with 9 bases aligning to TRBD1. V trimming: 4 bases; J trimming: 2 bases; junction bases outside the gene matches: 5. Germline CDR1 and CDR2: SQVTM and ANQGSEA. This CDR3 spans 14 amino acids. The CDR3 loop is CSVVGGQGNYGYTF. CDR3 nucleotides: TGCAGCGTTGTGGGCGGACAGGGGAACTATGGCTACACCTTC.